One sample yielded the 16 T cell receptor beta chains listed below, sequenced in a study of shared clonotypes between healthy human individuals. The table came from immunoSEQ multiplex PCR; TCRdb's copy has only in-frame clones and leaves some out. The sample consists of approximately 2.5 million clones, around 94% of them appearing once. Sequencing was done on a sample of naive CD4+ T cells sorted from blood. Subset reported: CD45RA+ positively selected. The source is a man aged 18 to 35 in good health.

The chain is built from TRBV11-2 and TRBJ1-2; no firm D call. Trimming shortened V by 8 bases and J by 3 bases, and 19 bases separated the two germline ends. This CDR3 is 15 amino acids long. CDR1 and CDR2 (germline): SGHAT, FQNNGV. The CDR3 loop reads CASGRSFKADYGYTF. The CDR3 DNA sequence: TGTGCCAGCGGGCGGAGTTTCAAGGCGGACTATGGCTACACCTTC.

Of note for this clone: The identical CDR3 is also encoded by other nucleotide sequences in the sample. The CDR3 DNA reads as TGTGCCAGCAGTAGGGGACAGCTAGCTAACTATGGCTACACCTTC. Translated, it gives CASSRGQLANYGYTF. The rearrangement uses TRBV6-5 and TRBJ1-2; 7 bases fit TRBD1. CDR3 length: 15 residues. Trimming took 5 bases from V and 0 from J; bases not matched to a gene: 6. The germline V gene has CDR1 MNHEY and CDR2 SVGAGI.

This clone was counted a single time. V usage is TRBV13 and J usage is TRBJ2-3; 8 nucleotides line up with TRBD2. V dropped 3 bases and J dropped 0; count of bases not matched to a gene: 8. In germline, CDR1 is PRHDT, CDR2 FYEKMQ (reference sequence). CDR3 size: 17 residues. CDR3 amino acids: CASSLILAGTSTDTQYF. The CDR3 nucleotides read TGTGCCAGCAGCTTGATATTAGCGGGGACTAGCACAGATACGCAGTATTTT.

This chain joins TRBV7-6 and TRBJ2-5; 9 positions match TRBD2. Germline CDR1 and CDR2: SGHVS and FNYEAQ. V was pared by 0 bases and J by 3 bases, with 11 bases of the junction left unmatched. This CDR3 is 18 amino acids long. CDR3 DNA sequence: TGTGCCAGCAGCTTAGCGGATTTTTTAGCGGGAGCGGAAGAGACCCAGTACTTC. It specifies CASSLADFLAGAEETQYF.

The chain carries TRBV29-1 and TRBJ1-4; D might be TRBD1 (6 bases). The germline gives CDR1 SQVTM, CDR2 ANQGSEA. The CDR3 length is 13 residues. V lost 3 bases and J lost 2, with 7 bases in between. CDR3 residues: CSVDDRTNEKLFF. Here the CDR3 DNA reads TGCAGCGTTGACGACAGGACTAATGAAAAACTGTTTTTT.

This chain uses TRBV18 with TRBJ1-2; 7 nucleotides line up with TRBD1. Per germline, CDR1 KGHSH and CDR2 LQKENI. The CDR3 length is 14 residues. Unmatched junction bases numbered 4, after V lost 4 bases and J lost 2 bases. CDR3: CASSQGARNYGYTF. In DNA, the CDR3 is TGTGCCAGCTCACAGGGGGCGCGGAACTATGGCTACACCTTC.

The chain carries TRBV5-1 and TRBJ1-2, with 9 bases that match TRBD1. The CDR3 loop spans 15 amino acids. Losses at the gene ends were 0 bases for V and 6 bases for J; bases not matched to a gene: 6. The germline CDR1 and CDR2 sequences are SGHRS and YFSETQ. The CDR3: CASSLVGGQGDGYTF. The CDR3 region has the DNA TGCGCCAGCAGCTTGGTTGGGGGACAGGGAGATGGCTACACCTTC.

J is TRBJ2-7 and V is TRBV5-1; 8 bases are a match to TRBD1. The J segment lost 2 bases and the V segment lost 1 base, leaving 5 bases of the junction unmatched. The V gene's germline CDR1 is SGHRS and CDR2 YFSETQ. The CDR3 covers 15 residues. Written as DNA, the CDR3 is TGCGCCAGCAGCTTGTTGGAGACAGGGGCCTACGAGCAGTACTTC. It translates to CASSLLETGAYEQYF.

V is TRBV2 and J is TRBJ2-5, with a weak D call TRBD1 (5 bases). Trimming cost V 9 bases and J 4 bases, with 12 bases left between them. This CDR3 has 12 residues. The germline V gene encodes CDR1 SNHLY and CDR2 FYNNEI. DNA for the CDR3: TGTGCCAGTAAAGGGGATGGAGAGACCCAGTACTTC. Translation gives CASKGDGETQYF.

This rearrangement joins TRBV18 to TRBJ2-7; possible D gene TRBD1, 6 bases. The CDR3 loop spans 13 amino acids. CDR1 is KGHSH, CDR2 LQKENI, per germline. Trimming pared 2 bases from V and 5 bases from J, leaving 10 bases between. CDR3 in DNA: TGTGCCAGCTCACCAACCCGGGACAACGAGCAGTACTTC. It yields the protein CASSPTRDNEQYF.

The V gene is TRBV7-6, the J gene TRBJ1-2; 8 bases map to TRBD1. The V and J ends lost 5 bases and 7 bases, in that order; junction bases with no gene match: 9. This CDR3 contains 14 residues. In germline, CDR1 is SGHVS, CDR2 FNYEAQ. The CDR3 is CASSSLTGEAGYTF. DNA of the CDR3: TGTGCCAGCAGCAGCTTGACAGGGGAGGCTGGCTACACCTTC.

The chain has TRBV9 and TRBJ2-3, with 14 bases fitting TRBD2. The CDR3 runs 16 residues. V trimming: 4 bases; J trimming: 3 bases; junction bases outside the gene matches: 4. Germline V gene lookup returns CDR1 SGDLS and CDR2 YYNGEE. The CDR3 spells CASSRTSGGPTDTQYF. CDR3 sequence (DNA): TGTGCCAGCAGCAGGACTAGCGGGGGGCCGACAGATACGCAGTATTTT.

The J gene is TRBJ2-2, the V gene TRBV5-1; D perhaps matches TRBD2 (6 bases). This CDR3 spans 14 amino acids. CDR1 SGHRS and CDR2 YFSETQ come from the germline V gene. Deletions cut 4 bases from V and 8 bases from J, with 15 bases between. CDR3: CASSRDGGTGELFF. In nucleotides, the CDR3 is TGCGCCAGCAGCCGGGACGGAGGGACGGGGGAGCTGTTTTTT.

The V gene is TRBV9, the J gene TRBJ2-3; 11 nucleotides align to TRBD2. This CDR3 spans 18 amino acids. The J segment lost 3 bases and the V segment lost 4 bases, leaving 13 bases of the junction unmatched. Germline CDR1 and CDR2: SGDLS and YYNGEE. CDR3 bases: TGTGCCAGCAGCTTCGGACTAGCGGGCCGTACACTAACAGATACGCAGTATTTT. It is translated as CASSFGLAGRTLTDTQYF. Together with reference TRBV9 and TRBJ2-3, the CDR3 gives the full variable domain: DSGVTQTPKHLITATGQRVTLRCSPRSGDLSVYWYQQSLDQGLQFLIQYYNGEERAKGNILERFSAQQFPDLHSELNLSSLELGDSALYFCASSFGLAGRTLTDTQYFGPGTRLTVL.

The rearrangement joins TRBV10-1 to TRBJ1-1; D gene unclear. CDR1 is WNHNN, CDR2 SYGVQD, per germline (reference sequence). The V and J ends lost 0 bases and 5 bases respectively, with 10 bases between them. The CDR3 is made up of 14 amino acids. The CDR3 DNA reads TGCGCCAGCAGTGAGTCGAATTGGGGAACTGAAGCTTTCTTT. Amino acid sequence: CASSESNWGTEAFF.

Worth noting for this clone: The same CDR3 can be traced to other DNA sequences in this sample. This chain's CDR3 is CAWSPGTSGSDEQYF. The CDR3 DNA follows: TGTGCCTGGAGTCCGGGGACTAGCGGGAGCGACGAGCAGTACTTC. This chain uses TRBV30 with TRBJ2-7; 14 bases match TRBD2. Germline V gene sequence: CDR1 GTSNPN, CDR2 SVGIG (reference sequence). The V segment lost 2 bases and the J segment 5 bases; nucleotides outside the gene matches: 5. The CDR3 has 15 residues.